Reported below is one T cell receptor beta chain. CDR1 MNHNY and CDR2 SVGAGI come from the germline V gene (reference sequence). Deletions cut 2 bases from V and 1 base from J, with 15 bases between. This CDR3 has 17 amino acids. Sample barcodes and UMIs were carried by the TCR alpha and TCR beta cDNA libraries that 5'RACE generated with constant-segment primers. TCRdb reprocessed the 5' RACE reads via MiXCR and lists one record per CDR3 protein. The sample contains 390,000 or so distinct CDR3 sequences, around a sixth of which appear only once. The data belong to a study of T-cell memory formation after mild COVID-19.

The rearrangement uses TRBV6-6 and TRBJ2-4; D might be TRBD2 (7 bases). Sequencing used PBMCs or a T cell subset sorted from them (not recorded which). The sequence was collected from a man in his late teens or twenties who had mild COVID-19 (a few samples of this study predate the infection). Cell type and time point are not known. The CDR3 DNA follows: TGTGCCAGCAGTTACAGTCTAGGGGGGGTCGCCAAAAACATTCAGTACTTC. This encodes CASSYSLGGVAKNIQYF.